This T cell receptor beta chain was obtained from a study of T cell responses to AZD1222 COVID-19 vaccine. Assay: immunoSEQ multiplex PCR; the TCRdb copy retains only in-frame clones and omits some. The sample includes some 110,000 clones, 70% to 90% seen only once; the top ten take about 4%. Overall study results and limits: Regions 160-218 and 743-854 dominated among vaccine-associated CD4 TCRs spanning spike. The donor group comprised mostly white British people and more females; the analysis possibly underestimated clonal diversity. Spike-specific TCR breadth and depth both grew after two AZD1222 doses.

As concerns this clone: The antigen remains unidentified.

In germline, CDR1 is SGHTA, CDR2 FQGTGA. Trimming took off 1 base at V and 8 bases at J, with 6 bases between the two ends. The CDR3 runs to 12 residues. This clonotype originated in an adult who received the AZD1222 COVID-19 vaccine. Material: peripheral blood, obtained 28 days after the second AZD1222 dose. The J gene is TRBJ2-1, the V gene TRBV7-3, with unresolved D. CDR3 sequence (DNA): TGTGCCAGCAGCTTAAATGGGGATGAGCAGTTCTTC. This sequence encodes CASSLNGDEQFF.